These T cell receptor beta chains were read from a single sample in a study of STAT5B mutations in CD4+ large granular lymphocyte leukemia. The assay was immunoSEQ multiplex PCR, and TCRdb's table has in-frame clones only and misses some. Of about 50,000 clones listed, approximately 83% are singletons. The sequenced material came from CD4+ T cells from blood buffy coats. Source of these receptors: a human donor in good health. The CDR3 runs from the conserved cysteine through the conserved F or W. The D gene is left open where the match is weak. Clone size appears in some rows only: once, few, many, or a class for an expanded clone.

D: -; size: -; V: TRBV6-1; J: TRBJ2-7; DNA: TGTGCCAGCAGTATAACCTACGAGCAGTACTTC; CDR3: CASSITYEQYF
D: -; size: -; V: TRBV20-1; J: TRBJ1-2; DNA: TGCAGCCGCGATGGCTACACCTTC; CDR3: CSRDGYTF
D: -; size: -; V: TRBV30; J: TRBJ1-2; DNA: TGTGCCTGGAGCCGACAGTCATGGCTTCGATATGGCTACACCTTC; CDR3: CAWSRQSWLRYGYTF
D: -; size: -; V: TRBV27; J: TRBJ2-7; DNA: TGTGCCAGCAGTTTTTTAGGACAGACAAATCAGGAGTACTTC; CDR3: CASSFLGQTNQEYF
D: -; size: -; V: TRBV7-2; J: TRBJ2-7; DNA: TGTGCCAGCAGCTTGGGGGTGGGCTACGAGCAGTACTTC; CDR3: CASSLGVGYEQYF
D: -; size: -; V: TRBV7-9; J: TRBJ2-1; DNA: TGTGCCAGCAGCTCCGAGTCGGGTGGGATACCGCACTACAATGAGCAGTTCTTC; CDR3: CASSSESGGIPHYNEQFF
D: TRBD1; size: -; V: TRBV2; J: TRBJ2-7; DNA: TGTGCCAGCAGTCTGACAGGGCTCTCCTACGAGCAGTACTTC; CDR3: CASSLTGLSYEQYF
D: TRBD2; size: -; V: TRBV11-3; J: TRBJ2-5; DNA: TGTGCCAGCAGCCTTAGAGGGACTAGCGGGAAGGGGCGAGAGACCCAGTACTTC; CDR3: CASSLRGTSGKGRETQYF
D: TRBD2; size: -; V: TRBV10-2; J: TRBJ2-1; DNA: TGCGCCAGCAGTGCTCAGGCTCTGGGGGGGAATGAGCAGTTCTTC; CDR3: CASSAQALGGNEQFF
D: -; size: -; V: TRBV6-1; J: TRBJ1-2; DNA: TGTGCCAGCAGTGAAGTCGAGGGTAACTATGGCTACACCTTC; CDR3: CASSEVEGNYGYTF
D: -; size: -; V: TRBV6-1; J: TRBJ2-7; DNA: TGTGCCAGCAGGATCCGGGACATTACCTACGAGCAGTACTTC; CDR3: CASRIRDITYEQYF
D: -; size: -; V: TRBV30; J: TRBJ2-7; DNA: TGTGCCTGGAGAAAGGGGGAGACCTACGAGCAGTACTTC; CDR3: CAWRKGETYEQYF
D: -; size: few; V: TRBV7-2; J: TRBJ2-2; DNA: TGTGCCAGCAGCGCCCGATTATTAAACACCGGGGAGCTGTTTTTT; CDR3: CASSARLLNTGELFF
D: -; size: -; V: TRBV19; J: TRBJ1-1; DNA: TGTGCCAGTAGTATTTCGTCAGGGGCAGCTTTCTTT; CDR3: CASSISSGAAFF
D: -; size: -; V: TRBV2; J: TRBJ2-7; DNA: TGTGCCAGCAGTAAAACTGGGGCCTACGAGCAGTACTTC; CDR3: CASSKTGAYEQYF
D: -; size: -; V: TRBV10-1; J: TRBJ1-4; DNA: TGCGCCACCCGAAAACTGTTTTTT; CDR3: CATRKLFF
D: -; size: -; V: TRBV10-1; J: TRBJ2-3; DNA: TGCGCCAGCAGTGATCACAGCTCCACAGATACGCAGTATTTT; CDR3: CASSDHSSTDTQYF
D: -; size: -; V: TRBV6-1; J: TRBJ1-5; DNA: TGTGCCAGCAGTGATAGCAGGAGCAATCAGCCCCAGCATTTT; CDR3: CASSDSRSNQPQHF
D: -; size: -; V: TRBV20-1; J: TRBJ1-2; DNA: TGCAGTGCGCGGACTGATTATGGCTACACCTTC; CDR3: CSARTDYGYTF
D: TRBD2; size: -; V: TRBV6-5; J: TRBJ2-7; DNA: TGTGCCAGCAGTCAAGGGACTAGCCTGAGCGAGCAGTACTTC; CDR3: CASSQGTSLSEQYF
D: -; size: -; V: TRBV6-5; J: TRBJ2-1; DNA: TGTGCCAGCAGTTATAACAGGAGGGGTGAGCAGTTCTTC; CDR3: CASSYNRRGEQFF
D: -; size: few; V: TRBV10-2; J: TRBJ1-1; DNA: TGCGCCAGCAGTGTGGACGTCGGAAACACTGAAGCTTTCTTT; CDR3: CASSVDVGNTEAFF
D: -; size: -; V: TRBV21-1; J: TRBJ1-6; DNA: TGTGCCAGCACTAAAATGAGGACTGAAGATTGGAGTTCACCCCTCCACTTT; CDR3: CASTKMRTEDWSSPLHF
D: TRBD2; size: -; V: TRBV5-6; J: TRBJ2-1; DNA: TGTGCCAGCAGCTTCGGCCTAGCGGGGTCCCAGGTCTTC; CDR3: CASSFGLAGSQVF
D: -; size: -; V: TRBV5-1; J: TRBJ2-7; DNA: TGCGCCAGCAGCTTGGGGTGGGACGAGCAGTACTTC; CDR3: CASSLGWDEQYF
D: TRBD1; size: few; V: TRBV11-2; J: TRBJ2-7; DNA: TGTGCCAGCAGAAGACAGGGTCGGAACGAGCAGTACTTC; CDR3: CASRRQGRNEQYF
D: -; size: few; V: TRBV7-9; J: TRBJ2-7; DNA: TGTGCCAGCACCAAACAGGGTGTGGGCTACGAGCAGTACTTC; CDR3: CASTKQGVGYEQYF
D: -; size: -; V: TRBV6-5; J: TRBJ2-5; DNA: TGTGCCAGCAGCCACAAGACGGTCCAAGAGACCCAGTACTTC; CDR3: CASSHKTVQETQYF
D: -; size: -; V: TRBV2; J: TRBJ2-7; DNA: TGTGCCAGCAGTGAAGCGGGCGGGGTCGGAGAGCAGTACTTC; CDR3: CASSEAGGVGEQYF
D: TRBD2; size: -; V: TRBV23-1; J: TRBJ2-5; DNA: TGCGCCAGCAGTCAATCGGGACTAGCGGGTGCCCACCCGGAGACCCAGTACTTC; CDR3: CASSQSGLAGAHPETQYF
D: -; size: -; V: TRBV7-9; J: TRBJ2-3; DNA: TGTGCCAGCAGCTTAGGCTGGGGGGCAACAGATACGCAGTATTTT; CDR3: CASSLGWGATDTQYF
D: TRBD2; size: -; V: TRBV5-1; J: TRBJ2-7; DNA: TGCGCCAGCAGCTTGGCCTCTAGCGGGAGTTCTGAGCAGTACTTC; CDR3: CASSLASSGSSEQYF
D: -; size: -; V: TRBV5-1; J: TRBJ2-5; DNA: TGCGCCAGCAGCTCCACCGGTGGACAGAACCAAGAGACCCAGTACTTC; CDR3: CASSSTGGQNQETQYF
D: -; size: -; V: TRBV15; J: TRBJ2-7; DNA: TGTGCCACCAGCAGAGATATCGGGGACGAGCAGTACTTC; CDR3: CATSRDIGDEQYF
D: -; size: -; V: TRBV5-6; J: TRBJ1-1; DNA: TGTGCCAGCAGCTATGGGGGGAGGACTGAAGCTTTCTTT; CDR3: CASSYGGRTEAFF
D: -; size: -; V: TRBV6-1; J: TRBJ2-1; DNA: TGTGCCAGCAGTGAAGGAGGCAAGTACAATGAGCAGTTCTTC; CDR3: CASSEGGKYNEQFF
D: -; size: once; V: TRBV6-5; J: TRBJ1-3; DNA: TGTGCCAGCAGTTACAAGGGGTCTGCTGGAAACACCATATATTTT; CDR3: CASSYKGSAGNTIYF
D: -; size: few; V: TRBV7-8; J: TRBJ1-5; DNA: TGTGCCAGCACCCTACAGTATACTAATCAGCCCCAGCATTTT; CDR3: CASTLQYTNQPQHF
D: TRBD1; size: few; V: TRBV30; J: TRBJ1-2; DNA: TGTGCCTGGACCCGGGACAGGGTGGCTGGCTACACCTTC; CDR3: CAWTRDRVAGYTF
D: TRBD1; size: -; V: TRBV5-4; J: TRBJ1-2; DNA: TGTGCCAGCAGCGCAGACAGGGACGGTGGCTACACCTTC; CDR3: CASSADRDGGYTF
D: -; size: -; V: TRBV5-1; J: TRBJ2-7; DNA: TGCGCCAGCAGCTTGGCGGTTACGGGGGCTGGGGAGCAGTACTTC; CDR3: CASSLAVTGAGEQYF
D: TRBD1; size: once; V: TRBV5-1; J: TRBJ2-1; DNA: TGCGCCAGCAGCTTGGGTACAGGGGGCGGGCACAATGAGCAGTTCTTC; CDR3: CASSLGTGGGHNEQFF
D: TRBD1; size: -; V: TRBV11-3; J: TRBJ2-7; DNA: TGTGCCAGCAGCGACCGGGACAGACCCTACGAGCAGTACTTC; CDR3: CASSDRDRPYEQYF
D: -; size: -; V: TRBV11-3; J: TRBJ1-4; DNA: TGTGCCAGCAGCTCGCTCTGGGACGGCAATGAAAAACTGTTTTTT; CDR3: CASSSLWDGNEKLFF
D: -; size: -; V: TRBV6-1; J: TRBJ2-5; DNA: TGTGCCAGCAGGGGGGTTGGGCGAGAGACCCAGTACTTC; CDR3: CASRGVGRETQYF
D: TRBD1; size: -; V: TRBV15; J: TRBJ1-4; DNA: TGTGCCACCAGCAGAGCTGACAGGGGGTGGGAAAAACTGTTTTTT; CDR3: CATSRADRGWEKLFF
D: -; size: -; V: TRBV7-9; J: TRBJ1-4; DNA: TGTGCCAGCAGCTTAGATGGGGGGCCCGAAAAACTGTTTTTT; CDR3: CASSLDGGPEKLFF